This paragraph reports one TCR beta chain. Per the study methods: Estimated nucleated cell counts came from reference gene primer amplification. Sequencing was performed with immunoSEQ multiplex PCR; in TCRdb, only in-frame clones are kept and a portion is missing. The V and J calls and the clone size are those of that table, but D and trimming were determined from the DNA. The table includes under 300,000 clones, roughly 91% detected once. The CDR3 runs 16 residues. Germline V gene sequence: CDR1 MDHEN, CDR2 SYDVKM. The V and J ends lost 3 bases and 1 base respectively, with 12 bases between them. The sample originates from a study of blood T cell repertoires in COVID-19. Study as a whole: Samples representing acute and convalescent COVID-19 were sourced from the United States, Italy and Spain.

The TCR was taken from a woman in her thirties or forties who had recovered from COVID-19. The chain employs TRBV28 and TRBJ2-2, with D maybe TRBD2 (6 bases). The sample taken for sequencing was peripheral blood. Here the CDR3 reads CASSFLSGWNTGELFF. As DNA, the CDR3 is TGTGCCAGCAGTTTCCTGAGCGGGTGGAACACCGGGGAGCTGTTTTTT.